This T cell receptor (beta chain) was profiled in a study of cytomegalovirus exposure and HLA in healthy donors. At the level of the study: The study's early data release held about 80 million unique TCRs from HLA-typed donors.

A multiplex PCR was run with 60 Vbeta primers and 13 Jbeta primers. Libraries were prepared by immunoSEQ multiplex PCR; TCRdb keeps only in-frame clonotypes and omits some of them. The data contain about 86,000 clones, around 80% of them singletons. Looked up from germline, CDR1 is SGHVS and CDR2 is FNYEAQ. Losses at the gene ends were 4 bases for V and 2 bases for J; bases not matched to a gene: 11. CDR3 size: 18 residues. The material sequenced was PBMCs. The genes are TRBV7-6 and TRBJ2-2; 9 nucleotides align to TRBD2. This TCR came from a male donor in good health and CMV-seropositive. In DNA form, the CDR3 reads TGTGCCAGCAGCTCCTCCATGCGACTAGCGGTAAACACCGGGGAGCTGTTTTTT. Translated: CASSSSMRLAVNTGELFF.